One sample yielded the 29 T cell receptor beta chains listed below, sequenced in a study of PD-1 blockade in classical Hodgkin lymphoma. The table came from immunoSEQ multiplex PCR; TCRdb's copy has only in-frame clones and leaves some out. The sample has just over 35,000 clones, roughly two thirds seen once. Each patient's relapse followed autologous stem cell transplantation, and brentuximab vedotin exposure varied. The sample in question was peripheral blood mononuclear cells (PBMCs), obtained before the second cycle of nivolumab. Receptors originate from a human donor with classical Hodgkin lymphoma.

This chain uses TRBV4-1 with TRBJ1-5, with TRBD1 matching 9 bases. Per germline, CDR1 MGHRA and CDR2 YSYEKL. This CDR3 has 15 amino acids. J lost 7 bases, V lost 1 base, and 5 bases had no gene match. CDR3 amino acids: CASSQVQGARQPQHF. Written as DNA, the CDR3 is TGCGCCAGCAGCCAAGTACAGGGGGCAAGGCAGCCCCAGCATTTT.

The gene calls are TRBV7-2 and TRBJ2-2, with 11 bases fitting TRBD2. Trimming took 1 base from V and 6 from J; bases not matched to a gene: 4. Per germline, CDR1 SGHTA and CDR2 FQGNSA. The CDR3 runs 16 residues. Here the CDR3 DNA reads TGTGCCAGCAGCTTAGTAGGGACTAGCGGCTCCGGGGAGCTGTTTTTT. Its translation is CASSLVGTSGSGELFF.

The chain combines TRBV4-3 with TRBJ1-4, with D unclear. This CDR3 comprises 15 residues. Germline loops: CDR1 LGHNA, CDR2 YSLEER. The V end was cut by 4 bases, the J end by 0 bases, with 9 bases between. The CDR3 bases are TGCGCCAGCAGCCCGGGGTTTGCAACTAATGAAAAACTGTTTTTT. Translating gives CASSPGFATNEKLFF.

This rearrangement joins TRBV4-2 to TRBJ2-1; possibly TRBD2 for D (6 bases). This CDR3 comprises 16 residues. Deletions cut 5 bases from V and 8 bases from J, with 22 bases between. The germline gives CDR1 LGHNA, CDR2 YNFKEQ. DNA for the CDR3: TGTGCCAGCAGCGGCGGATCCGGGACTCCGGCATATGAGCAGTTCTTC. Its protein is CASSGGSGTPAYEQFF.

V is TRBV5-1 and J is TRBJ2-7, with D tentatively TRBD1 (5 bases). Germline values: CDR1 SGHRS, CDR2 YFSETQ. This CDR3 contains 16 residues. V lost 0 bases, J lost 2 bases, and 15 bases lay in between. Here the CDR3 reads CASSLGSTAWTYEQYF. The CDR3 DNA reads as TGCGCCAGCAGCTTGGGATCGACAGCATGGACCTACGAGCAGTACTTC.

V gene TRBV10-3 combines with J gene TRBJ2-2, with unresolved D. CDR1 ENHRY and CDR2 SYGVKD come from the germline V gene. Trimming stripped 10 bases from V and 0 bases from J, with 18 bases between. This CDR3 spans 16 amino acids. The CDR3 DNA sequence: TGTGCCACCCGCCCCCGAGACTTAACGAACACCGGGGAGCTGTTTTTT. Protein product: CATRPRDLTNTGELFF.

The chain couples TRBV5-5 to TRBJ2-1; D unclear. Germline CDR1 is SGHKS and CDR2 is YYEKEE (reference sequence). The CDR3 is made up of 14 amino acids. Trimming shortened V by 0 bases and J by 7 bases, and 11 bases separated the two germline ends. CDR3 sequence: CASSLGDTRNEQFF. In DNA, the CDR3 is TGTGCCAGCAGCTTGGGGGATACACGAAATGAGCAGTTCTTC.

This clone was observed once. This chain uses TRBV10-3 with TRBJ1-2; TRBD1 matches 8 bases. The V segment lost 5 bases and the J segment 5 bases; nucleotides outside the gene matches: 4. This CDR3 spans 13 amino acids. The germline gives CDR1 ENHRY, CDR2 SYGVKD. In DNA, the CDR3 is TGTGCCATCAGTCCGGGACAGGCTTATGGCTACACCTTC. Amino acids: CAISPGQAYGYTF.

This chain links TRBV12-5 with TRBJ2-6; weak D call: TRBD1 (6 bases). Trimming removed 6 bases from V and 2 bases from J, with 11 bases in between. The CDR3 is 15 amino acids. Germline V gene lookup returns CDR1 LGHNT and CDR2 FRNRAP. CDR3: CASGLTGTGANVLTF. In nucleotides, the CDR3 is TGTGCTAGTGGGCTTACAGGGACTGGGGCCAACGTCCTGACTTTC.

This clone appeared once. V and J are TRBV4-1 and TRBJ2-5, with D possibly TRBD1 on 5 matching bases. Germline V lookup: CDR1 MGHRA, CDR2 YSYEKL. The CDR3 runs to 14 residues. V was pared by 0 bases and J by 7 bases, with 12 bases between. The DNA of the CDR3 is TGCGCCAGCAGCCAAGATAGGGGCCTGGGGACCCAGTACTTC. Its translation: CASSQDRGLGTQYF.

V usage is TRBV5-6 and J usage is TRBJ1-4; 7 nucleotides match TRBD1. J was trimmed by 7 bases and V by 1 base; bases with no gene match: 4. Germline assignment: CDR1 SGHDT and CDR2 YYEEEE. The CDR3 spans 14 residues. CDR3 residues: CASSLRQGVEKLFF. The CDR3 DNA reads TGTGCCAGCAGCTTGAGGCAGGGGGTTGAAAAACTGTTTTTT.

CDR3 sequence reads: CSVGAENQPQHF. The CDR3, as DNA: TGCAGCGTTGGGGCGGAAAATCAGCCCCAGCATTTT. The V gene is TRBV29-1, the J gene TRBJ1-5; D remains unclear. CDR3 size: 12 residues. The V gene's germline CDR1 is SQVTM and CDR2 ANQGSEA. With 4 bases removed from V and 4 bases from J, the gap between germline ends came to 8 bases.

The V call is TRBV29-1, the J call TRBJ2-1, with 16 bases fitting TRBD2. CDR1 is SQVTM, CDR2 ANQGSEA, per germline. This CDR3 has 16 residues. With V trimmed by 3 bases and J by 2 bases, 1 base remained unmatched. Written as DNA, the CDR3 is TGCAGCGTTGAGGGGACTAGCGGGGGGGCCTACAATGAGCAGTTCTTC. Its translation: CSVEGTSGGAYNEQFF.

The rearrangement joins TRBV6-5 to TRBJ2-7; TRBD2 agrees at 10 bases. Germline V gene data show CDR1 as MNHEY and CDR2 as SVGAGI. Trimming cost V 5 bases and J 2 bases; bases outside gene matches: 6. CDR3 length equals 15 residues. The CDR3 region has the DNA TGTGCCAGCAGTGCCCTAGCGGGAGTAACCTACGAGCAGTACTTC. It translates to CASSALAGVTYEQYF.

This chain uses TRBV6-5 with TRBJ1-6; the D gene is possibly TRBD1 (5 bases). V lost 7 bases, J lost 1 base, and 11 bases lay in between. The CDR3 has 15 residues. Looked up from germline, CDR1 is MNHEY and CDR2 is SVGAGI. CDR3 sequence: CASMVRGSYNSPLHF. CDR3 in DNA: TGTGCCAGCATGGTGAGGGGATCCTATAATTCACCCCTCCACTTT.

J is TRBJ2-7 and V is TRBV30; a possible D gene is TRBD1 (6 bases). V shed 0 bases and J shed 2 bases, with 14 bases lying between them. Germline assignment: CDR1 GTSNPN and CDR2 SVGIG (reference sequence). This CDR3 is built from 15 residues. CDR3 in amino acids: CAWSVRGTVAYEQYF. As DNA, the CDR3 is TGTGCCTGGAGTGTAAGGGGGACGGTAGCCTACGAGCAGTACTTC.

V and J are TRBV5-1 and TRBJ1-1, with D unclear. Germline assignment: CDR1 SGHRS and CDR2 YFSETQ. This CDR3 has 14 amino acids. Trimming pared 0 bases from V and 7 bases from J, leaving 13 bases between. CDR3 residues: CASSLDSLKNEAFF. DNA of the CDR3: TGCGCCAGCAGCTTGGACAGCTTAAAGAATGAAGCTTTCTTT.

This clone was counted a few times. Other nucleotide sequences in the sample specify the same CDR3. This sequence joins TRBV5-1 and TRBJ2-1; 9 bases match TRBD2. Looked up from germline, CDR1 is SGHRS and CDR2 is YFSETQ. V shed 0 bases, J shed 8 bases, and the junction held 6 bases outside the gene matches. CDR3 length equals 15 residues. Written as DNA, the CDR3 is TGCGCCAGCAGCTTGGCAGCGGGGGGCCGGGATGAGCAGTTCTTC. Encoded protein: CASSLAAGGRDEQFF. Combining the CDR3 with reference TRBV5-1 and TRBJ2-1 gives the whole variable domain KAGVTQTPRYLIKTRGQQVTLSCSPISGHRSVSWYQQTPGQGLQFLFEYFSETQRNKGNFPGRFSGRQFSNSRSEMNVSTLELGDSALYLCASSLAAGGRDEQFFGPGTRLTVL.

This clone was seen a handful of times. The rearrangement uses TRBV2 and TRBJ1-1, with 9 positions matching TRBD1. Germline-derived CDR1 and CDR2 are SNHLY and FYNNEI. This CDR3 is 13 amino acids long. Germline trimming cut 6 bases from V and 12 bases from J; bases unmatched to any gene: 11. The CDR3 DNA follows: TGTGCCAGCAGAGAGGGACAGGGCCGCGAACCTTTCTTT. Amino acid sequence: CASREGQGREPFF.

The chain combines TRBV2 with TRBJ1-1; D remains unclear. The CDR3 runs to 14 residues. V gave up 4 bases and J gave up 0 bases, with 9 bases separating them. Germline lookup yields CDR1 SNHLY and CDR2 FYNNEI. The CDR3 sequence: CASSVTDMNTEAFF. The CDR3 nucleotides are TGTGCCAGCAGTGTGACGGATATGAACACTGAAGCTTTCTTT.

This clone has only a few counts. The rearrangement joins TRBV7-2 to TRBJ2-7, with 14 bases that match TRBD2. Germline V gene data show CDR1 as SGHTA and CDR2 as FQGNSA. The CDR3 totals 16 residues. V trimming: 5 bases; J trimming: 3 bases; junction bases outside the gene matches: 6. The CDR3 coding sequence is TGTGCCAGCAGCCTTACTGGGACTAGCGGGGGCTACGAGCAGTACTTC. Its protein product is CASSLTGTSGGYEQYF.

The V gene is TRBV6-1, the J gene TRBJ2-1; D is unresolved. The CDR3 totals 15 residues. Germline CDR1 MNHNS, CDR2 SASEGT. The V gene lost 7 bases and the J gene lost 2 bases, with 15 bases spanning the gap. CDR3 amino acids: CASTRSPVTYNEQFF. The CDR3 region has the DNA TGTGCCAGCACCCGTAGCCCGGTGACCTACAATGAGCAGTTCTTC.

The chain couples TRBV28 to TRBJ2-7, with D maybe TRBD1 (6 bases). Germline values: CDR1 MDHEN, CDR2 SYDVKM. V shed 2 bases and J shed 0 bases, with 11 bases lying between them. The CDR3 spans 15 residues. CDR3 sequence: CASSLQGIPSYEQYF. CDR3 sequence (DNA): TGTGCCAGCAGTTTACAGGGGATCCCCTCCTACGAGCAGTACTTC.

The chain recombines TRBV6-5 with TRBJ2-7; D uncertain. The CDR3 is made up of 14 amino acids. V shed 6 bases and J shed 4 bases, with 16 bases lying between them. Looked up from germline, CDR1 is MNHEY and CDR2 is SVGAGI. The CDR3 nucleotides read TGTGCCAGCAGCCGCTATTATGGAAGATACGAGCAGTACTTC. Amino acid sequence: CASSRYYGRYEQYF.

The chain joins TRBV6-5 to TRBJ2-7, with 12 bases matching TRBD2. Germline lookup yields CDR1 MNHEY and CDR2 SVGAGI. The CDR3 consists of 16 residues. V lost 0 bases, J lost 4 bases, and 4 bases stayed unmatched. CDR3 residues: CASSYSTSGSGYEQYF. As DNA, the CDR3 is TGTGCCAGCAGTTACTCGACTAGCGGGAGTGGGTACGAGCAGTACTTC.

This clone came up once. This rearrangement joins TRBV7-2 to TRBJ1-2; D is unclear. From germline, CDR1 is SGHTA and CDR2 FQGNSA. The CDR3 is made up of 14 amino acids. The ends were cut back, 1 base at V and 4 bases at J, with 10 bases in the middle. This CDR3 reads CASSLVDKSYGYTF. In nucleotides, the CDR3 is TGTGCCAGCAGCTTAGTCGACAAGTCCTATGGCTACACCTTC.

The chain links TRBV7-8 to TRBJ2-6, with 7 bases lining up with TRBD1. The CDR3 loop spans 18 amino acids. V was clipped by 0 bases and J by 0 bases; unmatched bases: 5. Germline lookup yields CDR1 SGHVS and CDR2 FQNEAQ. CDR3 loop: CASSLATGYNSGANVLTF. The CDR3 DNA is TGTGCCAGCAGCTTAGCGACAGGGTATAACTCTGGGGCCAACGTCCTGACTTTC.

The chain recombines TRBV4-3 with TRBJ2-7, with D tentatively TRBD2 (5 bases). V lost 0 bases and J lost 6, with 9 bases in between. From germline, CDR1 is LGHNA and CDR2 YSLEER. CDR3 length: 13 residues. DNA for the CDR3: TGCGCCAGCAGCCAAGATTTTGCGGGCGAGCAGTACTTC. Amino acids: CASSQDFAGEQYF.

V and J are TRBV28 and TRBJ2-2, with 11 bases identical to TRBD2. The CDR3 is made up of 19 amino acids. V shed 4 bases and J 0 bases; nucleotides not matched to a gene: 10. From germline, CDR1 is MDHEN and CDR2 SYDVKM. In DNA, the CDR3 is TGTGCCAGCAGTTCCGGGGGACTAGCGGAGAACTCGAACACCGGGGAGCTGTTTTTT. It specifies CASSSGGLAENSNTGELFF.